Following are 12 T cell receptor beta chains from one sample sequenced in a study of T cell repertoires in cytomegalovirus infection. Their cognate antigens are unknown. TCRdb ran MiXCR on the reads and lists one entry per CDR3 protein. The data hold around 750,000 distinct CDR3 sequences, with approximately 29% observed a single time. The sequences come from cultured CD8+ T cells from PBMCs, collected from culture after CMV antigen stimulation. All receptors come from a human donor in good health (CMV status not recorded). Some clones in this sample may be carry-over from other donors' samples.

This clonotype was observed at least ten times. The chain joins TRBV7-6 to TRBJ2-3; 11 bases align to TRBD2. The CDR3 runs to 16 residues. Germline V lookup: CDR1 SGHVS, CDR2 FNYEAQ. The ends lost 5 bases at V and 2 bases at J; junction bases unmatched: 6. The CDR3, as DNA: TGTGCCAGCAGCGCTATAGCGGGGGGGCCCACAGATACGCAGTATTTT. It yields the protein CASSAIAGGPTDTQYF. Full variable domain (missing parts from reference TRBV7-6 and TRBJ2-3): GAGVSQSPRYKVTKRGQDVALRCDPISGHVSLYWYRQALGQGPEFLTYFNYEAQQDKSGLPNDRFSAERPEGSISTLTIQRTEQRDSAMYRCASSAIAGGPTDTQYFGPGTRLTVL.

Only a few counts were recorded for this clonotype. This rearrangement joins TRBV7-9 to TRBJ2-7; D may be TRBD2 (6 bases). The CDR3 runs 13 residues. V was pared by 1 base and J by 5 bases, with 9 bases between. Germline V lookup: CDR1 SEHNR, CDR2 FQNEAQ (reference sequence). CDR3 residues: CASSLVTGDEQYV. In nucleotides, the CDR3 is TGTGCCAGCAGCTTAGTTACGGGGGACGAGCAGTACGTC.

This clonotype turned up a few times. The V and J genes are TRBV6-2 or TRBV6-3 and TRBJ2-1, with 10 bases aligning to TRBD2. The length of the CDR3 is 13 residues. V shed 2 bases, J shed 9 bases, and the junction held 1 base outside the gene matches. CDR1 and CDR2 (germline): MNHEY, SVGEGT. This CDR3 reads CASSYERGGEQFF. DNA of the CDR3: TGTGCCAGCAGTTACGAGCGGGGGGGTGAGCAGTTCTTC.

The rearrangement joins TRBV27 to TRBJ1-4; 7 bases are a match to TRBD1. Trimming cost V 4 bases and J 10 bases; bases outside gene matches: 9. Germline V gene lookup returns CDR1 MNHEY and CDR2 SMNVEV (reference sequence). The CDR3 spans 14 residues. The CDR3 region is CASSSGQPMVKLFF. The DNA of the CDR3 is TGTGCCAGCAGTTCGGGACAGCCAATGGTAAAACTGTTTTTT.

Concerning this clonotype itself: The DNA is omitted, as the CDR3 cannot be located on it reliably, and the CDR3 follows TCRdb's listing. The chain joins TRBV7-8 to TRBJ2-2; TRBD1 was called by the table and not checked on the DNA. Germline V CDR1 and CDR2: SGHVS, FQNEAQ. 15 amino acids form the CDR3, both terminal residues included. This CDR3 is CASSPGRVGPGSCFF.

This chain joins TRBV7-4 and TRBJ2-4; D gene unclear. This CDR3 has 13 amino acids. Germline lookup yields CDR1 SGHVT and CDR2 SQSDAQ. V lost 4 bases and J 8 bases, leaving 12 bases between the germline ends. In DNA, the CDR3 is TGTGCCAGCAGCTCCGCAGGATCGGACATTCAGTACTTC. Amino acid sequence: CASSSAGSDIQYF.

The rearrangement uses TRBV7-4 and TRBJ2-5, with 7 bases identical to TRBD1. The CDR3 is made up of 15 amino acids. Germline V gene data show CDR1 as SGHVT and CDR2 as SQSDAQ. Trimming cost V 4 bases and J 1 base; bases outside gene matches: 6. The CDR3 sequence is CASSSSGTAQETQYF. Here the CDR3 DNA reads TGTGCCAGCAGCTCTTCCGGGACAGCCCAAGAGACCCAGTACTTC. The whole variable domain, filled in from reference TRBV7-4 and TRBJ2-5, reads GAGVSQSPRYKVAKRGRDVALRCDSISGHVTLYWYRQTLGQGSEVLTYSQSDAQRDKSGRPSGRFSAERPERSVSTLKIQRTEQGDSAVYLCASSSSGTAQETQYFGPGTRLLVL.

This chain joins TRBV6-5 and TRBJ2-7; D unresolved. This CDR3 contains 14 residues. Germline V lookup: CDR1 MNHEY, CDR2 SVGAGI. The V gene lost 0 bases and the J gene lost 0 bases, with 6 bases spanning the gap. The CDR3 DNA sequence: TGTGCCAGCAGTTACTCCCGTAGCTCCTACGAGCAGTACGTC. Its protein is CASSYSRSSYEQYV.

This clonotype was observed a few times. The CDR3 bases are TGTGCCAGCAGCCCATTGGCGGGGGTGGGACAGGCCCCTAGGGACACTGAAGCTTTCTTT. Protein product: CASSPLAGVGQAPRDTEAFF. The chain couples TRBV7-8 to TRBJ1-1; TRBD1 matches 8 bases. CDR1 and CDR2 from the germline V gene are SGHVS and FQNEAQ. V was pared by 5 bases and J by 3 bases, with 23 bases of the junction left unmatched. CDR3 length: 20 amino acids.

The J gene is TRBJ1-1, the V gene TRBV7-2; D gene uncertain. Germline loops: CDR1 SGHTA, CDR2 FQGNSA. V was shortened by 1 base and J by 6 bases, with 6 bases between the two germline ends. This CDR3 is built from 12 residues. The CDR3 loop reads CASSLGFSEAFF. The CDR3 nucleotides are TGTGCCAGCAGCTTAGGATTCTCTGAAGCTTTCTTT.

This chain connects TRBV7-9 to TRBJ1-6, with D possibly matching TRBD1 (5 bases). This CDR3 comprises 15 residues. Trimming removed 1 base from V and 10 bases from J, with 14 bases in between. CDR1 is SEHNR and CDR2 is FQNEAQ in the germline V gene (reference sequence). The CDR3 spells CASSLDQGVASPLHF. In DNA, the CDR3 is TGTGCCAGCAGCTTAGATCAAGGGGTAGCGTCACCCCTCCACTTT.

This CDR3 is CASSQVELVLAGGKTYEQYF. CDR3 nucleotide sequence: TGCGCCAGCAGCCAAGTAGAATTGGTGCTAGCGGGGGGAAAGACCTACGAGCAGTACTTC. The rearrangement links TRBV4-3 to TRBJ2-7; the match to TRBD2 covers 11 bases. CDR1 is LGHNA, CDR2 YSLEER, per germline. V lost 1 base and J lost 2; bases outside the gene matches: 16. This CDR3 is built from 20 residues.